Given below is one T cell receptor beta chain in context. How the authors handled the data: Researchers report that nucleated cell counts were estimated from reference gene primer amplification. Sequencing was performed with immunoSEQ multiplex PCR; in TCRdb, only in-frame clones are kept and a portion is missing. V, J and clone size derive from that table, while D and trimming were established from the DNA sequence. The sample lists approximately 280,000 clones, approximately 91% occurring once. The CDR3 spans 16 residues. The junction had 6 bases not matched to a gene; V was cut back by 5 bases and J by 0 bases. Germline assignment: CDR1 SGHRS and CDR2 YFSETQ. This record comes from a study of blood T cell repertoires in COVID-19. Study details: PBMCs, B-cell-depleted T cells, or T cells were the source of the cDNA or gDNA that made up the material.

This chain uses TRBV5-1 with TRBJ2-3, with TRBD2 matching 10 bases. This clonotype originated in a man aged 18 to 29 with active or convalescent COVID-19. The sample consisted of peripheral blood. The CDR3 nucleotides are TGCGCCAGCAGAAGCTGGACTAGCGGTAGCACAGATACGCAGTATTTT. Translation gives CASRSWTSGSTDTQYF.